These 17 T cell receptor beta chains were sequenced from one sample in a study of T-cell memory formation after mild COVID-19. MiXCR, applied by TCRdb to the 5' RACE reads, yields one record per CDR3 protein. The profile shows 380,000 or so distinct CDR3 sequences, roughly an eighth of them singletons. Sequencing input: PBMCs or a T cell subset sorted from them (not recorded which). Every receptor here comes from a man between 18 and 35 years old who had mild COVID-19 (a few samples of this study predate the infection). Cell type and time point are not known.

This clonotype was seen a handful of times. The V and J genes are TRBV5-4 and TRBJ2-2; D possibly corresponds to TRBD1 (6 bases). The length of the CDR3 is 14 residues. From germline, CDR1 is SGHNT and CDR2 YYREEE (reference sequence). V was pared by 3 bases and J by 4 bases, with 10 bases between. The CDR3 region is CASSSYRATGELFF. The DNA for the CDR3 is TGTGCCAGCAGCTCCTACAGGGCCACCGGGGAGCTGTTTTTT.

This clonotype was counted at least ten times. The chain combines TRBV9 with TRBJ2-1; D is possibly TRBD1 or TRBD2 (5 bases each). Germline V gives CDR1 SGDLS, CDR2 YYNGEE. The CDR3 length is 15 residues. Trimming stripped 4 bases from V and 0 bases from J, with 11 bases between. The CDR3 DNA reads TGTGCCAGCAGCCCGGGGCACAGCTCCTACAATGAGCAGTTCTTC. As protein: CASSPGHSSYNEQFF. The variable domain in full, with the rest retrieved from reference TRBV9 and TRBJ2-1, is DSGVTQTPKHLITATGQRVTLRCSPRSGDLSVYWYQQSLDQGLQFLIQYYNGEERAKGNILERFSAQQFPDLHSELNLSSLELGDSALYFCASSPGHSSYNEQFFGPGTRLTVL.

The chain uses TRBV4-3 and TRBJ2-5, with D perhaps being TRBD1 or TRBD2 (8 bases each). Near its end, the DNA agrees better with TRBJ2-1, so the J call may be wrong. This CDR3 contains 15 residues. Germline CDR1 LGHNA, CDR2 YSLEER. CDR3 in DNA: TGCGCCAGCAGCCGGTGGACAGGGCGGGAGGATGAGCAGTTCTTC. Amino acids: CASSRWTGREDEQFF.

The sample holds a few counts of this clonotype. The chain joins TRBV15 to TRBJ2-2; D is uncertain. The ends were cut back, 1 base at V and 1 base at J, with 10 bases in the middle. Germline V gives CDR1 LNHNV, CDR2 YYDKDF (reference sequence). The CDR3 consists of 16 residues. CDR3 sequence reads: CATSRALVGNTGELFF. The CDR3 DNA reads as TGTGCCACCAGCAGAGCTTTGGTAGGGAACACCGGGGAGCTGTTTTTT.

In its sample, this clonotype was seen a few times. The V call is TRBV5-1, the J call TRBJ2-5; no definite D call. This CDR3 comprises 15 residues. Germline CDR1 is SGHRS and CDR2 is YFSETQ. V was trimmed by 1 base and J by 5 bases, leaving 15 bases between them. As DNA, the CDR3 is TGCGCCAGCAGCTTGATAGGCGCCATGGGGGAGACCCAGTACTTC. Translating gives CASSLIGAMGETQYF.

This clonotype was detected ten times or more. J is TRBJ2-2 and V is TRBV6-5; a possible D gene is TRBD1 (5 bases). The CDR3 consists of 13 residues. The V gene lost 4 bases and the J gene lost 5 bases, with 8 bases spanning the gap. Germline lookup yields CDR1 MNHEY and CDR2 SVGAGI. The CDR3 bases are TGTGCCAGCAGTTTATACAGGACCGGGGAGCTGTTTTTT. Amino acid sequence: CASSLYRTGELFF.

V is TRBV18 and J is TRBJ2-1; D might be TRBD2 (6 bases). Germline CDR1 KGHSH, CDR2 LQKENI. V was trimmed by 2 bases and J by 14 bases, leaving 19 bases between them. This CDR3 spans 14 amino acids. The CDR3 DNA follows: TGTGCCAGCTCACCAAGGCGCGGGGACCCCTGGGAGTTCTTC. This gives the protein CASSPRRGDPWEFF. Variable domain in full (rest from reference TRBV18 and TRBJ2-1): NAGVMQNPRHLVRRRGQEARLRCSPMKGHSHVYWYRQLPEEGLKFMVYLQKENIIDESGMPKERFSAEFPKEGPSILRIQQVVRGDSAAYFCASSPRRGDPWEFFGPGTRLTVL.

There are many counts of this clonotype. The chain has TRBV6-6 and TRBJ2-3; D gene unclear. V gave up 0 bases and J gave up 6 bases, with 7 bases separating them. This CDR3 has 13 amino acids. CDR1 is MNHNY and CDR2 is SVGAGI in the germline V gene (reference sequence). The CDR3 loop reads CASSYSKADTQYF. CDR3 nucleotides: TGTGCCAGCAGTTACTCGAAGGCTGATACGCAGTATTTT.

The chain couples TRBV27 to TRBJ2-7; maybe TRBD2 (6 bases). The V gene lost 7 bases and the J gene lost 3 bases, with 19 bases spanning the gap. CDR3 length: 15 residues. Germline CDR1 is MNHEY and CDR2 is SMNVEV (reference sequence). CDR3 DNA sequence: TGTGCCAGCATAATAAGGAGGGCGGCCGACTACGAGCAGTACTTC. Amino acid sequence: CASIIRRAADYEQYF.

On this clonotype: One end of the junction is discordant with germline, which a read error may explain. The rearrangement uses TRBV6-1 and TRBJ2-2; D perhaps matches TRBD2 (5 bases). CDR1 and CDR2 (germline): MNHNS, SASEGT. The CDR3 has 11 residues. CDR3 in DNA: TGTGACAGCAAGGAGGCCGGGGAGCTGTTTTTT. Amino acids: CDSKEAGELFF.

The V gene is TRBV6-2 or TRBV6-3, the J gene TRBJ2-2; 8 bases line up with TRBD2. The CDR3 sequence is 14 residues long. Germline V CDR1 and CDR2: MNHEY, SVGEGT. The V gene end was trimmed by 6 bases and the J gene end by 3 bases; junction bases not matched to a gene: 3. The CDR3 region is CASRPGGYTGELFF. In DNA, the CDR3 is TGTGCCAGCAGGCCGGGGGGGTACACCGGGGAGCTGTTTTTT.

A few counts support this clonotype. The chain recombines TRBV27 with TRBJ2-1, with TRBD1 identical over 12 bases. V was pared by 2 bases and J by 10 bases, with 6 bases of the junction left unmatched. The CDR3 covers 15 residues. Germline V gene data show CDR1 as MNHEY and CDR2 as SMNVEV (reference sequence). The CDR3 sequence is CASSLPGQGAGEQFF. Written as DNA, the CDR3 is TGTGCCAGCAGTTTACCGGGACAGGGGGCAGGGGAGCAGTTCTTC.

This clonotype came up many times. This sequence joins TRBV4-2 and TRBJ1-1; D is unclear. This CDR3 is built from 13 residues. The V gene lost 0 bases and the J gene lost 1 base, with 3 bases spanning the gap. Germline CDR1 is LGHNA and CDR2 is YNFKEQ. The CDR3 here is CASSQEKNTEAFF. The CDR3 coding sequence is TGTGCCAGCAGCCAAGAAAAGAACACTGAAGCTTTCTTT.

This clonotype turned up a few times. The CDR3 DNA sequence: TGTGCCAGCAGCTTAGGACCAGCGCCGAGCTCCTACGAGCAGTACGTC. Residues: CASSLGPAPSSYEQYV. This chain uses TRBV7-2 with TRBJ2-7; D is unresolved. CDR1 is SGHTA, CDR2 FQGNSA, per germline. V shed 1 base and J shed 0 bases, with 13 bases lying between them. There are 16 residues in the CDR3.

On this clonotype itself: Relative to the germline gene, one junction end is altered; a read error may explain this. This rearrangement joins TRBV28 to TRBJ1-5, with 8 nucleotides matching TRBD1. The V gene's germline CDR1 is MDHEN and CDR2 SYDVKM. The CDR3 spans 12 residues. The CDR3 coding sequence is TGTGCCAGCAGTTTCCCCGGACAGGGAGGGTATTTT. This translates into CASSFPGQGGYF.

This chain connects TRBV5-1 to TRBJ2-5; D gene ambiguous. CDR3 length equals 13 residues. V was trimmed by 3 bases and J by 1 base, leaving 7 bases between them. Germline V gene sequence: CDR1 SGHRS, CDR2 YFSETQ. CDR3 amino acids: CASSYRAQETQYF. The DNA for the CDR3 is TGCGCCAGCAGCTATCGTGCCCAAGAGACCCAGTACTTC.

The genes are TRBV20-1 and TRBJ1-1; 7 bases line up with TRBD1. Germline V gene sequence: CDR1 DFQATT, CDR2 SNEGSKA (reference sequence). The junction had 6 bases not matched to a gene; V was cut back by 1 base and J by 4 bases. CDR3 size: 14 residues. The CDR3 reads CSARAPGTATEAFF. The CDR3 nucleotides read TGCAGTGCTAGAGCCCCCGGGACAGCCACTGAAGCTTTCTTT.